These 2 T cell receptor beta chains came from one sample sequenced in a study of blood T cell repertoires in COVID-19. Using immunoSEQ multiplex PCR, the repertoire was profiled, and TCRdb retains in-frame clones only, with some absent. The data show 200,000 to 300,000 clones, with 75% to 85% seen just once and roughly 5.5% held by the top ten. The sample was peripheral blood. The receptors stem from a human donor in a cohort sampled during active COVID-19.

V gene TRBV5-1 combines with J gene TRBJ2-7; the D gene is possibly TRBD2 (5 bases). V dropped 4 bases and J dropped 2 bases, with 13 bases sitting between them. CDR1 SGHRS and CDR2 YFSETQ come from the germline V gene. The CDR3 is 14 residues long. The CDR3 region is CASSRGEGTYEQYF. CDR3 bases: TGCGCCAGCAGCCGGGGAGAGGGAACCTACGAGCAGTACTTC.

V usage is TRBV6-6 and J usage is TRBJ1-5; 9 nucleotides match TRBD1. CDR3 length equals 15 residues. Germline CDR1 reads MNHNY; CDR2 reads SVGAGI (reference sequence). The ends lost 3 bases at V and 7 bases at J; junction bases unmatched: 7. The CDR3 is CASSYNRGHSQPQHF. CDR3 bases: TGTGCCAGCAGTTATAACAGGGGGCACTCGCAGCCCCAGCATTTT.